Below, 22 T cell receptor beta chains from the same sample are listed, as sequenced in a study of T cells in Graves' hyperthyroidism and ophthalmopathy. Amplification of TCR beta CDR3 regions was performed using RNA transcripts as template. In the first-round RT-PCR of the TCR CDR3, the HTBI primer set was used. From the multiplex PCR reads, TCRdb called clonotypes with MiXCR, one entry per CDR3 protein. The sample gives about 360,000 distinct CDR3 sequences, around 16% of which show up once; 28% is in the top ten. The specimen sequenced was blood. The receptors were sampled from a woman aged 18-29 years with Graves' hyperthyroidism that later progressed to Graves' ophthalmopathy.

A note on this clonotype: One end of the junction is discordant with germline, which a read error may explain. The chain combines TRBV24-1 with TRBJ2-1; 7 bases are shared with TRBD2. CDR1 and CDR2 (germline): KGHDR, SFDVKD. The CDR3 has 14 residues. The CDR3 loop reads CATSDGGSFNGQFF. In DNA, the CDR3 is TGTGCCACCAGTGATGGCGGGAGTTTCAATGGGCAGTTCTTC.

This clonotype was detected once. The gene calls are TRBV6-5 and TRBJ2-2; no clear D gene. This CDR3 has 16 residues. Between the trimmed V and J ends, which lost 0 bases and 4 bases, there was a span of 12 bases. The germline CDR1 and CDR2 sequences are MNHEY and SVGAGI. The CDR3 sequence: CASSYSIFGTTGELFF. The DNA for the CDR3 is TGTGCCAGCAGTTACTCGATTTTTGGTACCACCGGGGAGCTGTTTTTT.

Ten or more counts support this clonotype. DNA of the CDR3: TGTGCCAGCAGCGAGCAAGAGTTGGGGACACTATGGGAGACCCAGTACTTC. Residues: CASSEQELGTLWETQYF. The chain uses TRBV7-9 and TRBJ2-5, with D tentatively TRBD1 (6 bases). This CDR3 comprises 17 residues. Between the trimmed V and J ends, which lost 5 bases and 5 bases, there was a span of 24 bases. Looked up from germline, CDR1 is SEHNR and CDR2 is FQNEAQ (reference sequence).

This clonotype was seen ten or more times. The chain is built from TRBV3-1 and TRBJ1-2; D uncertain. V lost 4 bases to trimming and J lost 1 base, with 10 bases between them. Germline V CDR1 and CDR2: LGHDT, YNNKEL (reference sequence). This CDR3 region has 14 residues. The CDR3 DNA follows: TGTGCCAGCAGCCTCTCTCCCAGTAACTATGGCTACACCTTC. Protein: CASSLSPSNYGYTF.

This clonotype was seen more than once but under ten times. The chain has TRBV28 and TRBJ1-1, with D unresolved. This CDR3 contains 14 residues. V was cut by 3 bases and J by 3 bases, with 11 bases left in between. Germline values: CDR1 MDHEN, CDR2 SYDVKM. CDR3 sequence: CASSFYGEYTEAFF. The CDR3 DNA follows: TGTGCCAGCAGTTTCTATGGGGAGTACACTGAAGCTTTCTTT.

This clonotype was seen more than once but under ten times. The chain has TRBV3-1 and TRBJ2-1, with D tentatively TRBD2 (6 bases). There are 13 residues in the CDR3. V lost 3 bases, J lost 15 bases, and 18 bases lay in between. Germline CDR1 and CDR2: LGHDT and YNNKEL (reference sequence). CDR3 DNA sequence: TGTGCCAGCAGCCATAACCGGGACTTAGGGCGGTTCTTC. It yields the protein CASSHNRDLGRFF.

The chain is built from TRBV11-2 and TRBJ2-7, with 12 bases that match TRBD2. Germline values: CDR1 SGHAT, CDR2 FQNNGV. The CDR3 runs 15 residues. After removal of 6 bases from V and 6 bases from J, the junction contained 9 bases not matched to a gene. Here the CDR3 DNA reads TGTGCCAGCAGTCGACTAGCGGGGGCGGGGGGCGAGCAGTACTTC. Translated, it gives CASSRLAGAGGEQYF.

This clonotype was detected many times. The chain is built from TRBV2 and TRBJ2-3, with D perhaps TRBD1 (6 bases). The germline V gene encodes CDR1 SNHLY and CDR2 FYNNEI. The CDR3 spans 15 residues. Trimming stripped 3 bases from V and 1 base from J, with 11 bases between. DNA of the CDR3: TGTGCCAGCAGTGACAGGACAGCTCGCACAGATACGCAGTATTTT. Translating it yields CASSDRTARTDTQYF.

A few counts support this clonotype. This chain links TRBV27 with TRBJ1-6; no reliable D call. V lost 6 bases, J lost 2 bases, and 8 bases lay in between. The CDR3 runs to 14 residues. CDR1 is MNHEY and CDR2 is SMNVEV in the germline V gene (reference sequence). The CDR3 coding sequence is TGTGCCAGCAGCCTGGGGACCTATAATTCACCCCTCCACTTT. This codes for CASSLGTYNSPLHF.

V usage is TRBV5-1 and J usage is TRBJ2-1; 7 nucleotides line up with TRBD1. The ends lost 0 bases at V and 4 bases at J; junction bases unmatched: 7. CDR3 length: 16 residues. CDR1 and CDR2 from the germline V gene are SGHRS and YFSETQ. CDR3 sequence reads: CASSLEGAPRYNEQFF. CDR3 nucleotides: TGCGCCAGCAGCTTGGAGGGGGCCCCCCGGTACAATGAGCAGTTCTTC.

This clonotype was seen repeatedly, ten times or more. V is TRBV6-2 or TRBV6-3 and J is TRBJ2-5; no reliable D call. The CDR3 is 16 amino acids. The germline CDR1 and CDR2 sequences are MNHEY and SVGEGT. V was trimmed by 1 base and J by 0 bases, leaving 12 bases between them. The CDR3 nucleotides read TGTGCCAGCAGTTACTGGGCTAGTGGAGACCAAGAGACCCAGTACTTC. It specifies CASSYWASGDQETQYF.

This clonotype was seen ten or more times. This rearrangement joins TRBV15 to TRBJ2-1; no clear D gene. V gave up 2 bases and J gave up 6 bases, with 11 bases separating them. Per germline, CDR1 LNHNV and CDR2 YYDKDF (reference sequence). This CDR3 is 14 amino acids long. Here the CDR3 DNA reads TGTGCCACCAGCAGAACCCTCGTCGCCAATGAGCAGTTCTTC. It codes for CATSRTLVANEQFF.

CDR3 amino acids: CAWRFSYEQYF. The DNA for the CDR3 is TGTGCCTGGAGATTCTCCTACGAGCAGTACTTC. The gene calls are TRBV30 and TRBJ2-7; D call uncertain. Trimming pared 3 bases from V and 0 bases from J, leaving 3 bases between. CDR3 size: 11 residues. Per germline, CDR1 GTSNPN and CDR2 SVGIG (reference sequence).

In regard to this clonotype: Being one base from a much bigger clone, this may be a read error. The gene calls are TRBV12-3 or TRBV12-4 and TRBJ2-2, with 8 bases identical to TRBD1. The J segment lost 2 bases and the V segment lost 6 bases, leaving 11 bases of the junction unmatched. This CDR3 has 17 residues. The chain's CDR3 is CASSRWGQGANTGELFF. DNA of the CDR3: TGTGCCAGCAGCCGCTGGGGCCAGGGGGCTAACACCGGGGAGCTGTTTTTT.

This clonotype was seen repeatedly, ten times or more. The chain has TRBV5-1 and TRBJ2-7; 8 bases fit TRBD2. Germline values: CDR1 SGHRS, CDR2 YFSETQ. V gave up 1 base and J gave up 2 bases; unmatched junction bases: 5. This CDR3 is built from 15 residues. In DNA, the CDR3 is TGCGCCAGCAGCTTGCGGCTAGCGGGCCCCTACGAGCAGTACTTC. This gives the protein CASSLRLAGPYEQYF.

In its sample, this clonotype was seen a few times. The rearrangement uses TRBV20-1 and TRBJ2-4; 11 bases align to TRBD1. V trimming: 0 bases; J trimming: 6 bases; junction bases outside the gene matches: 7. Germline CDR1 reads DFQATT; CDR2 reads SNEGSKA (reference sequence). The CDR3 is made up of 16 amino acids. CDR3 region: CSARDWGTGGGNIQYF. The CDR3 region has the DNA TGCAGTGCTAGAGATTGGGGGACAGGGGGAGGAAACATTCAGTACTTC.

The sample holds many counts of this clonotype. V usage is TRBV15 and J usage is TRBJ2-7; a possible D gene is TRBD1 (5 bases). The ends were cut back, 4 bases at V and 5 bases at J, with 12 bases in the middle. In germline, CDR1 is LNHNV, CDR2 YYDKDF (reference sequence). The CDR3 loop spans 13 amino acids. Here the CDR3 DNA reads TGTGCCACCAGCAATCAGGGTAGGGACGAGCAGTACTTC. Amino acid sequence: CATSNQGRDEQYF.

This clonotype was seen at least ten times. The chain links TRBV30 to TRBJ2-5, with 10 nucleotides matching TRBD1. CDR1 is GTSNPN, CDR2 SVGIG, per germline (reference sequence). The CDR3 loop spans 13 amino acids. Trimming removed 5 bases from V and 6 bases from J; junction bases left unmatched: 6. In DNA, the CDR3 is TGTGCCTGGGACGACAGGGGGCGAAAGACCCAGTACTTC. It specifies CAWDDRGRKTQYF.

The chain uses TRBV27 and TRBJ2-1; maybe TRBD2 (8 bases). V was trimmed by 6 bases and J by 3 bases, leaving 21 bases between them. Looked up from germline, CDR1 is MNHEY and CDR2 is SMNVEV (reference sequence). The CDR3 runs to 17 residues. Written as DNA, the CDR3 is TGTGCCAGCAGCGGCAGGGGGAGCGGGAGTATCTACAATGAGCAGTTCTTC. This sequence encodes CASSGRGSGSIYNEQFF.

The V and J genes are TRBV19 and TRBJ1-5; D remains unclear. The germline V gene has CDR1 LNHDA and CDR2 SQIVND (reference sequence). The CDR3 is 12 amino acids. Trimming took off 4 bases at V and 8 bases at J, with 9 bases between the two ends. CDR3 residues: CASSRTSEPQHF. The DNA of the CDR3 is TGTGCCAGTAGTAGGACTTCGGAGCCCCAGCATTTT.

This rearrangement joins TRBV7-9 to TRBJ2-7, with D possibly being TRBD1 (6 bases). The CDR3 has 15 amino acids. Germline CDR1 reads SEHNR; CDR2 reads FQNEAQ (reference sequence). Trimming shortened V by 5 bases and J by 0 bases, and 14 bases separated the two germline ends. This chain's CDR3 is CASSPWGTPSYEQYF. CDR3 nucleotides: TGTGCCAGCAGCCCCTGGGGGACACCCTCCTACGAGCAGTACTTC.

This clonotype showed up just a few times. The chain carries TRBV6-1 and TRBJ1-6; D is unresolved. The germline V gene encodes CDR1 MNHNS and CDR2 SASEGT. CDR3 length equals 18 residues. Between the trimmed V and J ends, which lost 5 bases and 5 bases, there was a span of 22 bases. The CDR3 reads CASSQYATILGDNSPLHF. The CDR3 DNA reads TGTGCCAGCAGTCAGTACGCGACCATCCTCGGGGATAATTCACCCCTCCACTTT.